This entry concerns a single T cell receptor beta chain. The sample belongs to a study of CD8 T cells in Susac syndrome. A quantity of roughly 0.5 to 1 ug RNA underwent reverse transcription using random hexamers. In TCRdb, the immunoSEQ multiplex PCR reads were re-called with MiXCR into one record per CDR3 protein. Here the sample spans roughly 150,000 distinct CDR3 sequences, roughly 95% being singletons. Input material: CD8+ T cells from PBMCs. The clonotype originates from a human donor with multiple sclerosis.

The CDR3 region is CSALGHRGSYGYTF. The CDR3 nucleotides read TGCAGTGCGCTGGGACACCGAGGATCCTATGGCTACACCTTC. The chain employs TRBV20-1 and TRBJ1-2, with a possible D match to TRBD1 (6 bases). The CDR3 length is 14 residues. V dropped 6 bases and J dropped 4 bases, with 18 bases sitting between them. CDR1 and CDR2 (germline): DFQATT, SNEGSKA (reference sequence).